This is a list of T cell receptor beta chains from one sample in a study of shared clonotypes between healthy human individuals. TCRdb's copy holds only in-frame clones and misses some; the assay was immunoSEQ multiplex PCR. Of about 2.1 million clones in the sample, around 93% are singletons; the top ten hold around 1.7%. The sample was naive CD8+ T cells from PBMCs. The receptor source for this set is a man aged 18 to 30 in good health. Some clones in this sample may be carry-over from other donors' samples. Both conserved end residues are part of each CDR3. The D gene is left open where the match is weak. Only part of the rows carry a size: once, few, many, or a class if the clone is expanded.

clone_size	v_call	d_call	cdr3_length	j_call	cdr3_nt	cdr3_aa
.	TRBV15	.	18	TRBJ1-4	TGTGCCACCAGCAGAGATGGGCGGACTGCGTCAACTAATGAAAAACTGTTTTTT	CATSRDGRTASTNEKLFF
.	TRBV4-1	TRBD1	16	TRBJ2-7	TGCGCCAGCAGCCCTTACTTAGGACAGGGGGCGTACGAGCAGTACTTC	CASSPYLGQGAYEQYF
.	TRBV7-8	.	16	TRBJ2-7	TGTGCCAGCAGCCCACTTAGGGGGACGGCCTACTACGAGCAGTACTTC	CASSPLRGTAYYEQYF
.	TRBV7-8	TRBD1	17	TRBJ1-1	TGTGCCAGCAGCGTTCGCCCCCGGACAGGGGTGCACACTGAAGCTTTCTTT	CASSVRPRTGVHTEAFF
once	TRBV7-8	TRBD1	16	TRBJ2-1	TGTGCCAGCAGCCCAACACAGGGGGTGTCCTACAATGAGCAGTTCTTC	CASSPTQGVSYNEQFF
.	TRBV27	.	15	TRBJ2-1	TGTGCCAGCAGTTTATCGAAGAGGTGGTGGCCTGAGCAGTTCTTC	CASSLSKRWWPEQFF
.	TRBV28	.	15	TRBJ2-7	TGTGCCAGCAGGCAGCATACTAGTTCATCCTACGAGCAGTACTTC	CASRQHTSSSYEQYF
once	TRBV27	TRBD1	16	TRBJ1-1	TGTGCCAGCAGTTCGACAGGGGTGAGCATGAACACTGAAGCTTTCTTT	CASSSTGVSMNTEAFF
.	TRBV11-3	.	14	TRBJ2-5	TGTGCCAGCAGCTTGTGGACTCGGGGGGAGACCCAGTACTTC	CASSLWTRGETQYF
few	TRBV27	.	13	TRBJ2-1	TGTGCCAGCAGTTTATTCGGCTACAATGAGCAGTTCTTC	CASSLFGYNEQFF
.	TRBV5-1	.	17	TRBJ2-2	TGCGCCAGCAGCTTAGAGGGTACATCCCGAGGTACCGGGGAGCTGTTTTTT	CASSLEGTSRGTGELFF
.	TRBV7-9	TRBD1	14	TRBJ2-1	TGTGCCAGCAGCCGCGGGACAGGGGAAAATGAGCAGTTCTTC	CASSRGTGENEQFF
.	TRBV4-1	.	15	TRBJ2-3	TGCGCCAGCAGCCGACTGCTCGGGGCGGCAGATACGCAGTATTTT	CASSRLLGAADTQYF
.	TRBV19	.	15	TRBJ1-2	TGTGCCAGTAAGGTGCCGTGGGACGGAAACTATGGCTACACCTTC	CASKVPWDGNYGYTF
.	TRBV27	TRBD1	14	TRBJ2-7	TGTGCCAGCAGTTGGGTGACAGGGGTTGGGGAGCAGTACTTC	CASSWVTGVGEQYF
.	TRBV11-2	.	14	TRBJ2-5	TGTGCCAGCAGCTTAGGGAGGGGTTATGAGACCCAGTACTTC	CASSLGRGYETQYF
.	TRBV5-1	TRBD1	15	TRBJ1-2	TGCGCCAGCAGCGATGACAGGGGGCGCCTCTATGGCTACACCTTC	CASSDDRGRLYGYTF
.	TRBV19	.	11	TRBJ1-1	TGTGCCAGTAGTATAGGCCACCAAGCTTTCTTT	CASSIGHQAFF
.	TRBV5-8	.	18	TRBJ2-6	TGTGCCAGCAGCTTGGGGACAGTCCTCCAAGGCGGGGCCAACGTCCTGACTTTC	CASSLGTVLQGGANVLTF
.	TRBV19	.	14	TRBJ1-2	TGTGCCAGTATCCCTTTGGATAAAGAGGATGGCTACACCTTC	CASIPLDKEDGYTF
few	TRBV10-3	.	10	TRBJ1-1	TGTGCCACCTTGGACACTGAAGCTTTCTTT	CATLDTEAFF
.	TRBV5-4	.	13	TRBJ1-1	TGTGCCAGCAGAAAGACAGTGGACACTGAAGCTTTCTTT	CASRKTVDTEAFF
.	TRBV4-2	.	14	TRBJ2-3	TGTGCCAGCCAAGACCGCGAAAGCACAGATACGCAGTATTTT	CASQDRESTDTQYF
.	TRBV7-3	TRBD2	15	TRBJ2-1	TGTGCCAGCAGCCTACTGGGAGGGCCGGGGAATGAGCAGTTCTTC	CASSLLGGPGNEQFF
.	TRBV29-1	.	14	TRBJ2-1	TGCAGCGTTGATACTGGATCTACCTACAATGAGCAGTTCTTC	CSVDTGSTYNEQFF
.	TRBV4-2	.	19	TRBJ1-5	TGTGCCAGCAGCCAAGATGGGGAGGGGGACGGGTCAGGAAATCAGCCCCAGCATTTT	CASSQDGEGDGSGNQPQHF
once	TRBV4-3	.	15	TRBJ1-3	TGCGCCAGCAGCCAACCGGGGGTGGCTGGAAACACCATATATTTT	CASSQPGVAGNTIYF
once	TRBV7-8	TRBD1	18	TRBJ2-1	TGTGCCAGCAGCTTAATTCACAGGGGGCTTAATGAGGCCAATGAGCAGTTCTTC	CASSLIHRGLNEANEQFF
.	TRBV27	TRBD1	16	TRBJ2-6	TGTGCCAGCAGTTTCCAGGGGGCAACTGGGGCCAACGTCCTGACTTTC	CASSFQGATGANVLTF
.	TRBV27	.	15	TRBJ1-3	TGTGCCAGCAGTTTAAGGGGTTCGGCCGGAAACACCATATATTTT	CASSLRGSAGNTIYF
.	TRBV7-9	TRBD2	15	TRBJ2-7	TGTGCCAGCAGCCCGATACTAGCGGGAGGCCACGAGCAGTACTTC	CASSPILAGGHEQYF
.	TRBV7-2	TRBD1	15	TRBJ1-4	TGTGCCAGCAGCCTCCGGGGACAGGGGTCTGAAAAACTGTTTTTT	CASSLRGQGSEKLFF
.	TRBV28	.	13	TRBJ2-7	TGTGCCAGCAGTTCCGGGACACCCTACGAGCAGTACTTC	CASSSGTPYEQYF
.	TRBV6-1	.	13	TRBJ2-7	TGTGCCAGCAGTTGGGACTTCTCCTACGAGCAGTACTTC	CASSWDFSYEQYF
.	TRBV16	TRBD2	13	TRBJ2-1	TGTGCCAGCAGCCCGGGACTAGCGTATGAGCAGTTCTTC	CASSPGLAYEQFF
.	TRBV27	TRBD1	16	TRBJ2-2	TGTGCCAGCAGTTCCTTAATAACAGGGGCCTCCGGGGAGCTGTTTTTT	CASSSLITGASGELFF
.	TRBV27	.	14	TRBJ1-5	TGTGCCAGCAGTTTAGGACGTGGCAATCAGCCCCAGCATTTT	CASSLGRGNQPQHF
.	TRBV7-2	.	13	TRBJ2-7	TGTGCCAGCAGCTTAGACGGGGACTACGAGCAGTACTTC	CASSLDGDYEQYF
.	TRBV19	.	13	TRBJ2-3	TGTGCCACCCGACCCCTCCGCACAGATACGCAGTATTTT	CATRPLRTDTQYF
.	TRBV5-6	.	14	TRBJ2-6	TGTGCCAGCAGCTTCGGCTCTGGGGCCAACGTCCTGACTTTC	CASSFGSGANVLTF
.	TRBV11-2	.	16	TRBJ2-1	TGTGCCAGCAGCCCCAATCGGGCTAGCTCCTACAATGAGCAGTTCTTC	CASSPNRASSYNEQFF
.	TRBV27	TRBD1	13	TRBJ2-7	TGTGCCAGTACGGGACAGGGTAACTACGAGCAGTACTTC	CASTGQGNYEQYF
.	TRBV5-1	.	15	TRBJ2-1	TGCGCCAGCAGCTTGGGGGGTACCCATTGGGATGAGCAGTTCTTC	CASSLGGTHWDEQFF
.	TRBV7-9	.	15	TRBJ1-2	TGTGCCAGCAGCTTAGTCCAGGCAGCTAACTATGGCTACACCTTC	CASSLVQAANYGYTF
.	TRBV9	.	13	TRBJ1-2	TGTGCCAGCAGCTCTGTTCAGGGCGGTGGCTACACCTTC	CASSSVQGGGYTF
.	TRBV5-1	TRBD1	16	TRBJ2-7	TGCGCCAGCAGCCTGGGACAGGGGCTAGCGGGCCACGAGCAGTACTTC	CASSLGQGLAGHEQYF
.	TRBV2	.	14	TRBJ2-7	TGTGCCAGCAGTGTAGAATTCGAGACACCCGAGCAGTACTTC	CASSVEFETPEQYF